This TCR beta chain was identified in a study of blood T cell repertoires in COVID-19. For the study at large: Some COVID-19 samples were acute and others convalescent; all came from the United States, Italy and Spain.

This CDR3 spans 16 amino acids. V lost 2 bases to trimming and J lost 2 bases; unmatched junction nucleotides: 7. Looked up from germline, CDR1 is LGHDT and CDR2 is YNNKEL (reference sequence). Only in-frame clones appear in the TCRdb table, and some are missing; sequencing was by immunoSEQ multiplex PCR. This sample has 100,000 to 120,000 clones, with approximately 91% found just once. This clonotype was obtained from a woman in her 70s who had recovered from COVID-19. Sequencing used peripheral blood. V and J are TRBV3-1 (or the pseudogene TRBV3-2) and TRBJ2-3; TRBD2 matches at 7 bases. This CDR3 reads CASSQRAGAFTDTQYF. CDR3 DNA sequence: TGTGCCAGCAGCCAAAGGGCGGGAGCCTTCACAGATACGCAGTATTTT.